The clone carrying this T cell receptor (beta chain) was counted between two and nine times. The antigen is undetermined. Time point reported: patch test 1, 2 weeks after DPC sensitization. Treatment: therapeutic diphenylcyclopropenone sensitization with weekly scalp DPC. These data originate in a study of human T cells and chemical hapten exposure. On the study more broadly: Patch testing was performed with 0.01% DPC on the upper back, with reading at 6 days.

The CDR3 has 16 amino acids. V gave up 0 bases and J gave up 4 bases, with 18 bases separating them. Germline V lookup: CDR1 SQVTM, CDR2 ANQGSEA. From the RACE reads, TCRdb called clonotypes with MiXCR, one entry per CDR3 protein. In the table there are roughly 180,000 distinct CDR3 sequences, around 20% of which are singletons. Regarding the study as a whole: Compared to controls, expanded TCRs made significantly more large clusters of similar CDR3s. As patch test score rose, PT1 expanded TCR counts tended to rise as well.

The origin of this receptor is a woman aged 45 to 65 with alopecia areata. Some clones in this sample may be carry-over from other donors' samples. The V call is TRBV29-1, the J call TRBJ1-2, with no clear D. The source was whole blood, collected in connection with sensitization to the hapten diphenylcyclopropenone (DPC). CDR3 nucleotide sequence: TGCAGCGTTGAAGATCTTTTTCAGGCTCGGGGCTATGGCTACACCTTC. Its protein product is CSVEDLFQARGYGYTF.